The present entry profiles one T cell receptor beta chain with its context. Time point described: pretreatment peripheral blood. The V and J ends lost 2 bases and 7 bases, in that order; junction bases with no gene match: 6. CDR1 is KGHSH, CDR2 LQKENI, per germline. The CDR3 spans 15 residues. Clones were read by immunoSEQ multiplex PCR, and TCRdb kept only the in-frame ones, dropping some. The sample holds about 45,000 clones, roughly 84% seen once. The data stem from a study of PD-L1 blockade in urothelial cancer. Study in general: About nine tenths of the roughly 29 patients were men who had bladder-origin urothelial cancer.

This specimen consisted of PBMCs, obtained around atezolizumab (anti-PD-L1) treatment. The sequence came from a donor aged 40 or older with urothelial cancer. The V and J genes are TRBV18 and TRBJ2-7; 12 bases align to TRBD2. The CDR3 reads CASSPSSGRAGEQYF. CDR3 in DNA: TGTGCCAGCTCACCATCTAGCGGGAGGGCCGGTGAGCAGTACTTC.